This TCR beta chain was profiled in a study of regulatory T cells in long-lasting Graves disease. This clonotype has more than one count but fewer than ten. As yet, its antigen is unknown. A junction boundary mismatches the germline segment, possibly from a read error. Time point indicated: newly diagnosed GD, antithyroid drugs for less than 3 months. PBMCs were the source of the RNA used for TCR sequencing. This CDR3 has 16 residues. Per germline, CDR1 SGHAT and CDR2 FQNNGV. Building the TCR beta libraries relied on iRepertoire HTBI primers, and CDR3 regions underwent Arm-PCR. TCRdb recomputed calls from the multiplex PCR reads with MiXCR, one row per CDR3 protein. This table holds 390,000 or so distinct CDR3 sequences, 10% to 15% found once. Points from the study as a whole: Persistent cases favored TRBV28, TRBJ1-2 and TRBJ2-5.

This sample was shared with a second study, whose subject was T cells in Graves' hyperthyroidism and ophthalmopathy.

V usage is TRBV11-2 and J usage is TRBJ1-1; D gene unclear. Here the sequenced sample was peripheral blood mononuclear cells (PBMCs), taken at new diagnosis, from a patient treated with antithyroid drugs. The receptor was derived from a woman aged 18-29 years with Graves disease. CDR3 sequence reads: CASSQRGFQMNTEAFF. In DNA form, the CDR3 reads TGCGCCAGCAGCCAGCGTGGGTTTCAAATGAACACTGAAGCTTTCTTT.